Following are 22 T cell receptor beta chains from one sample sequenced in a study of blood T cell repertoires in COVID-19. The data were produced by immunoSEQ multiplex PCR, yet TCRdb's version contains in-frame clones alone and is incomplete. Found here are about 51,000 clones, around 84% of them singletons; the top ten hold 3.5% to 4.5%. The sequenced material came from peripheral blood. Source of these receptors: a man aged 80 or over with active COVID-19.

The chain recombines TRBV28 with TRBJ2-1; 10 positions agree with TRBD2. CDR1 is MDHEN, CDR2 SYDVKM, per germline. The CDR3 is 14 residues long. J gave up 8 bases and V 7 bases, and 8 bases lay outside the gene matches. The CDR3 coding sequence is TGTGCCAGCAACCCTAGCGGGAGTCTTTATGAGCAGTTCTTC. Translating gives CASNPSGSLYEQFF. Full variable domain (remainder filled in from reference TRBV28 and TRBJ2-1): DVKVTQSSRYLVKRTGEKVFLECVQDMDHENMFWYRQDPGLGLRLIYFSYDVKMKEKGDIPEGYSVSREKKERFSLILESASTNQTSMYLCASNPSGSLYEQFFGPGTRLTVL.

The chain employs TRBV21-1 and TRBJ1-2; the D call of TRBD1 is as the table states it, not checked on the DNA. TRBV21-1 is deemed a pseudogene. The CDR3 is made up of 15 amino acids. In DNA, the CDR3 is TGTGCCAGAGAACCTCCGGGACAGGTGAACTATGGCTACACCTTC. It encodes CAREPPGQVNYGYTF.

V and J are TRBV11-3 and TRBJ2-7; TRBD2 is a possible D gene (5 bases). The CDR3 covers 13 residues. Deletions cut 1 base from V and 5 bases from J, with 9 bases between. Germline-derived CDR1 and CDR2 are SGHNT and YENEEA. CDR3 sequence: CASSLVYGNEQYF. CDR3 DNA sequence: TGTGCCAGCAGCTTAGTATACGGGAACGAGCAGTACTTC.

The chain combines TRBV7-6 with TRBJ2-5, with 9 bases that match TRBD1. V lost 1 base and J lost 6; bases outside the gene matches: 6. The CDR3 consists of 15 residues. CDR1 is SGHVS and CDR2 is FNYEAQ in the germline V gene. The CDR3 sequence: CASSLDEGQGQTQYF. CDR3 nucleotide sequence: TGTGCCAGCAGCTTAGACGAAGGACAGGGGCAGACCCAGTACTTC.

V usage is TRBV11-2 and J usage is TRBJ2-1, with 8 bases identical to TRBD2. Trimming removed 5 bases from V and 6 bases from J; junction bases left unmatched: 12. Germline V lookup: CDR1 SGHAT, CDR2 FQNNGV. The CDR3 runs 16 residues. The chain's CDR3 is CASSKLTLAGSNEQFF. CDR3 DNA: TGTGCCAGCAGCAAGTTAACCTTAGCGGGAAGCAATGAGCAGTTCTTC.

CDR3 DNA sequence: TGTGCCAGCAGCCCACCCCGGGACAGGAACACTGAAGCTTTCTTT. Translated, it gives CASSPPRDRNTEAFF. The V call is TRBV7-8, the J call TRBJ1-1, with 7 nucleotides matching TRBD1. V lost 5 bases and J lost 1; bases outside the gene matches: 7. Germline assignment: CDR1 SGHVS and CDR2 FQNEAQ. The CDR3 runs 15 residues.

By share of the sample, this clone is medium-sized. The chain is built from TRBV27 and TRBJ2-1; 11 nucleotides align to TRBD2. Germline V gene data show CDR1 as MNHEY and CDR2 as SMNVEV (reference sequence). CDR3 length: 14 residues. The V segment lost 7 bases and the J segment 9 bases; nucleotides outside the gene matches: 8. Here the CDR3 reads CASIGSGRAFEQFF. CDR3 sequence (DNA): TGTGCCAGCATCGGTAGCGGGAGGGCCTTTGAGCAGTTCTTC.

This clone was counted between two and nine times. The gene calls are TRBV7-9 and TRBJ2-7; 12 nucleotides agree with TRBD1. Germline loops: CDR1 SEHNR, CDR2 FQNEAQ (reference sequence). The CDR3 extends over 16 amino acids. V lost 4 bases and J lost 7; bases outside the gene matches: 11. The CDR3 sequence: CASSYTPGQGAGEQYF. The CDR3 DNA reads TGTGCCAGCAGCTACACACCGGGACAGGGGGCAGGGGAGCAGTACTTC.

The rearrangement uses TRBV5-5 and TRBJ2-5; the match to TRBD2 covers 7 bases. The CDR3 has 17 residues. Trimming cost V 1 base and J 1 base; bases outside gene matches: 10. From germline, CDR1 is SGHKS and CDR2 YYEKEE (reference sequence). The CDR3 loop is CASSLLAASGTQETQYF. CDR3 DNA: TGTGCCAGCAGCTTGCTAGCGGCTAGCGGAACCCAAGAGACCCAGTACTTC.

The rearrangement links TRBV7-2 to TRBJ2-3, with D possibly matching TRBD1 (6 bases). CDR3 length equals 15 residues. V was shortened by 0 bases and J by 0 bases, with 7 bases between the two germline ends. Per germline, CDR1 SGHTA and CDR2 FQGNSA. The CDR3 DNA follows: TGTGCCAGCAGCTTAGCAACAGGGAGCACAGATACGCAGTATTTT. Encoded protein: CASSLATGSTDTQYF.

The chain joins TRBV7-9 to TRBJ2-3, with D maybe TRBD2 (6 bases). Germline V gene data show CDR1 as SEHNR and CDR2 as FQNEAQ (reference sequence). The CDR3 consists of 15 residues. The ends were cut back, 1 base at V and 5 bases at J, with 13 bases in the middle. CDR3 nucleotide sequence: TGTGCCAGCAGCTTAGGGGCGGGGCAGGGAGATACGCAGTATTTT. Its translation is CASSLGAGQGDTQYF.

This sequence joins TRBV12-5 and TRBJ2-5; 8 nucleotides match TRBD1. The CDR3 covers 14 residues. Germline values: CDR1 LGHNT, CDR2 FRNRAP. V shed 4 bases and J 3 bases; nucleotides not matched to a gene: 4. CDR3 sequence (DNA): TGTGCTAGTGGTTCGATACAGGGGGAAGAGACCCAGTACTTC. Translation: CASGSIQGEETQYF.

The chain combines TRBV5-1 with TRBJ2-2; 11 bases fit TRBD1. The ends lost 4 bases at V and 3 bases at J; junction bases unmatched: 5. The CDR3 contains 16 residues. Germline V gene sequence: CDR1 SGHRS, CDR2 YFSETQ. This CDR3 reads CASSRRGQGDTGELFF. CDR3 bases: TGCGCCAGCAGCCGGCGGGGACAGGGGGACACCGGGGAGCTGTTTTTT.

V usage is TRBV28 and J usage is TRBJ1-1, with D perhaps matching TRBD1 (6 bases). The CDR3 consists of 13 residues. V lost 7 bases, J lost 3 bases, and 12 bases lay in between. Per the germline V gene, CDR1 is MDHEN and CDR2 is SYDVKM. This CDR3 reads CASMLNRDTEAFF. CDR3 DNA: TGTGCCAGCATGCTCAACAGGGACACTGAAGCTTTCTTT.

The CDR3 sequence is CASSLGLAEEQFF. CDR3 DNA: TGTGCCAGCAGCTTGGGACTAGCGGAAGAGCAGTTCTTC. V is TRBV11-3 and J is TRBJ2-1; 11 nucleotides agree with TRBD2. The CDR3 has 13 residues. Germline CDR1 SGHNT, CDR2 YENEEA. Trimming removed 3 bases from V and 10 bases from J; junction bases left unmatched: 2.

The CDR3 nucleotides are TGTGCCAGCAGTGAAGGAGGGTCTCAGTCTAACTATGGCTACACCTTC. Translated: CASSEGGSQSNYGYTF. The chain links TRBV25-1 to TRBJ1-2; no clear D gene. This CDR3 is built from 16 residues. Trimming stripped 2 bases from V and 0 bases from J, with 13 bases between. CDR1 and CDR2 (germline): MGHDK, SYGVNS.

Remarks on this clone: Compared with germline, one end of the junction differs, possibly owing to a read error. The chain uses TRBV20-1 and TRBJ1-1, with D possibly TRBD1 on 6 matching bases. The CDR3 is 9 residues long. Per germline, CDR1 DFQATT and CDR2 SNEGSKA (reference sequence). CDR3 sequence reads: CSARGQGTF. The CDR3 DNA follows: TGCAGTGCTAGAGGGCAGGGGACCTTT.

This rearrangement joins TRBV30 to TRBJ2-5, with TRBD1 identical over 9 bases. Trimming removed 0 bases from V and 1 base from J; junction bases left unmatched: 6. Germline loops: CDR1 GTSNPN, CDR2 SVGIG (reference sequence). The CDR3 consists of 16 residues. The CDR3 nucleotides are TGTGCCTGGAGTGTACGGGACAGGGCCTTCCAAGAGACCCAGTACTTC. Encoded protein: CAWSVRDRAFQETQYF.

This chain connects TRBV28 to TRBJ1-1, with a weak D call TRBD1 (6 bases). The length of the CDR3 is 13 residues. Germline V CDR1 and CDR2: MDHEN, SYDVKM. V lost 8 bases to trimming and J lost 7 bases, with 17 bases between them. DNA for the CDR3: TGTGCCAGCCGAATCGGGGGGGCCTTTGAAGCTTTCTTT. This gives the protein CASRIGGAFEAFF. Using reference TRBV28 and TRBJ1-1 for the parts outside the CDR3, the full variable domain is DVKVTQSSRYLVKRTGEKVFLECVQDMDHENMFWYRQDPGLGLRLIYFSYDVKMKEKGDIPEGYSVSREKKERFSLILESASTNQTSMYLCASRIGGAFEAFFGQGTRLTVV.

The chain is built from TRBV30 and TRBJ1-1, with D possibly matching TRBD1 (6 bases). Germline-derived CDR1 and CDR2 are GTSNPN and SVGIG (reference sequence). The length of the CDR3 is 12 residues. V lost 8 bases and J 4 bases, leaving 14 bases between the germline ends. In DNA, the CDR3 is TGTGCCGCCCTCAGGGGCGGCACTGAAGCTTTCTTT. Protein sequence: CAALRGGTEAFF.

V and J are TRBV6-2 or TRBV6-3 and TRBJ2-1; TRBD2 matches 7 bases. The CDR3 spans 14 residues. V dropped 0 bases and J dropped 12; count of bases not matched to a gene: 8. The germline CDR1 and CDR2 sequences are MNHEY and SVGEGT. The CDR3 DNA sequence: TGTGCCAGCAGTTACTCGACCCGACTAGCCGGGCAGTTCTTC. Translated, it gives CASSYSTRLAGQFF.

The chain uses TRBV5-1 and TRBJ2-5, with D possibly TRBD1 on 6 matching bases. V lost 2 bases and J 14 bases, leaving 28 bases between the germline ends. Per germline, CDR1 SGHRS and CDR2 YFSETQ. CDR3 length: 16 residues. Here the CDR3 reads CASSFGDVWSGDKSYF. DNA of the CDR3: TGCGCCAGCAGCTTCGGAGACGTGTGGAGTGGGGACAAATCTTACTTC.